This record concerns one T cell receptor (beta chain) sequence. Its matching antigen is unknown. Clones were read by immunoSEQ multiplex PCR, and TCRdb kept only the in-frame ones, dropping some. The repertoire consists of approximately 60,000 clones, with under 85% occurring once and the leading ten covering 3.8%. Sample time point: week 47, end of study. Vaccination comprised doses that each held 300 ug of mutant IDH1 20-mer peptide, plus topical imiquimod. This sample is part of a study of a mutant IDH1 vaccine in newly diagnosed glioma. Study results and limitations: Vaccine-induced responses were seen in 93.3% of patients, spanning several MHC alleles.

The ends were cut back, 3 bases at V and 5 bases at J, with 16 bases in the middle. The V gene's germline CDR1 is MGHRA and CDR2 YSYEKL. The CDR3 length is 15 residues. The sequences come from PBMCs, collected from a glioma patient whose treatment included an IDH1 peptide vaccine. This chain uses TRBV4-1 with TRBJ1-1; D might be TRBD1 (5 bases). The receptor's source is a man aged 25 to 40 with glioma. This CDR3 is CASSQGPIKGTEAFF. DNA of the CDR3: TGCGCCAGCAGCCAGGGACCCATAAAGGGAACTGAAGCTTTCTTT.